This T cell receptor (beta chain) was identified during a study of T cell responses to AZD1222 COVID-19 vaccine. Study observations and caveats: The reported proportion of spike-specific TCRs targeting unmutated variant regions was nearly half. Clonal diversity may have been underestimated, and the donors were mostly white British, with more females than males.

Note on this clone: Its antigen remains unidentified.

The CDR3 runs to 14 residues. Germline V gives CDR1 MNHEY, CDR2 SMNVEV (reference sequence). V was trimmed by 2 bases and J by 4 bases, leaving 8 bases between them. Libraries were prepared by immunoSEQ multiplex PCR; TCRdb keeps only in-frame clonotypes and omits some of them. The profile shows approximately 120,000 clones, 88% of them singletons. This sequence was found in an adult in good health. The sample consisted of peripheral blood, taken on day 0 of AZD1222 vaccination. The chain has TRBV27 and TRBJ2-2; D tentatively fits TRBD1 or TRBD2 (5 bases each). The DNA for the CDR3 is TGTGCCAGCAGTTTAGAGAGGGGCACCGGGGAGCTGTTTTTT. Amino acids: CASSLERGTGELFF.